This T cell receptor beta chain comes out of a study of blood T cell repertoires in COVID-19. Background on the study: Samples representing acute and convalescent COVID-19 were sourced from the United States, Italy and Spain. T cells, B-cell-depleted T cells, or PBMCs supplied cDNA or gDNA.

Original methodology: Quantification of nucleated cells was approximated via reference gene primer amplification. The assay was immunoSEQ multiplex PCR, and TCRdb's table has in-frame clones only and misses some. V and J calls and clone size come straight from that table; D and trimming were deduced from the DNA. The table lists some 120,000 clones, over 75% of them singletons. Germline CDR1 reads MRHNA; CDR2 reads SNTAGT. The CDR3 loop spans 14 amino acids. Trimming cost V 6 bases and J 3 bases; bases outside gene matches: 3. The clonotype comes from an older man with active or convalescent COVID-19. Sequencing input: peripheral blood. This rearrangement joins TRBV6-4 to TRBJ2-2, with TRBD2 identical over 8 bases. The CDR3 loop reads CASRLSGDTGELFF. In DNA form, the CDR3 reads TGTGCCAGCAGACTTAGCGGGGACACCGGGGAGCTGTTTTTT.